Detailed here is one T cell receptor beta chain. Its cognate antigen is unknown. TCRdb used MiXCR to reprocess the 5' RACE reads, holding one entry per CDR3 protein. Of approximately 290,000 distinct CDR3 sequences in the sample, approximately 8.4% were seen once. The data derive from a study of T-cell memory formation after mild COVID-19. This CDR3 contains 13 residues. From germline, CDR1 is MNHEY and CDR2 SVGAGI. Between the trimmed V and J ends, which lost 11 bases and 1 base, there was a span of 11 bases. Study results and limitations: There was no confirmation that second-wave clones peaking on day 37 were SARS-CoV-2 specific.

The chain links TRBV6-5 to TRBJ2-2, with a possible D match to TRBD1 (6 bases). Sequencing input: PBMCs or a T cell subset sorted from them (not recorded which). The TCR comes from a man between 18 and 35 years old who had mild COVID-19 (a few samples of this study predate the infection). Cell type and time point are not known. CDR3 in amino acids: CAGQNWNTGELFF. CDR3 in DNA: TGTGCCGGACAGAATTGGAACACCGGGGAGCTGTTTTTT.